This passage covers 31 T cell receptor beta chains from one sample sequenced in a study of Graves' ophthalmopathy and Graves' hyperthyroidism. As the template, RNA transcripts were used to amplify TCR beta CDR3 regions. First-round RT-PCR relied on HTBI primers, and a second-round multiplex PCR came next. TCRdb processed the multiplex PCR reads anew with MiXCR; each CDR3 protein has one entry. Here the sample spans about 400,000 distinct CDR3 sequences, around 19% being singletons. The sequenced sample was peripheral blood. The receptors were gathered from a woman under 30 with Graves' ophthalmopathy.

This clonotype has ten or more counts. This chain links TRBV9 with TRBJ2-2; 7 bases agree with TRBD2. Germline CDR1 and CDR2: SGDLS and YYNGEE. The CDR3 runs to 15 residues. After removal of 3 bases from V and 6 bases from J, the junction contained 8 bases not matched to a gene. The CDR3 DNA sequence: TGTGCCAGCAGCGCCTCAGGGAGGGTCGCCGGGGAGCTGTTTTTT. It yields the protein CASSASGRVAGELFF. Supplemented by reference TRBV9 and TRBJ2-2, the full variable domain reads DSGVTQTPKHLITATGQRVTLRCSPRSGDLSVYWYQQSLDQGLQFLIQYYNGEERAKGNILERFSAQQFPDLHSELNLSSLELGDSALYFCASSASGRVAGELFFGEGSRLTVL.

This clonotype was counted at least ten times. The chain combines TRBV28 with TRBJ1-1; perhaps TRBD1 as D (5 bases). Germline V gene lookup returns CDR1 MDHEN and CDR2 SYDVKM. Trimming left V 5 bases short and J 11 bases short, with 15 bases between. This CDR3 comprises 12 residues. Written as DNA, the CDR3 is TGTGCCAGCAGTGGAAGGGGACGGGACGCTTTCTTT. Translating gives CASSGRGRDAFF.

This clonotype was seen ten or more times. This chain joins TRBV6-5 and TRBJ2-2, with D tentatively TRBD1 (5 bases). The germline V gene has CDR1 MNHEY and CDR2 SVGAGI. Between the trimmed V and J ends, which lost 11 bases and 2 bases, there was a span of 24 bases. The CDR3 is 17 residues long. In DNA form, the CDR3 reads TGTGCCGCCCCCTCTGGGGCCCTACCCCCAAACACCGGGGAGCTGTTTTTT. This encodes CAAPSGALPPNTGELFF.

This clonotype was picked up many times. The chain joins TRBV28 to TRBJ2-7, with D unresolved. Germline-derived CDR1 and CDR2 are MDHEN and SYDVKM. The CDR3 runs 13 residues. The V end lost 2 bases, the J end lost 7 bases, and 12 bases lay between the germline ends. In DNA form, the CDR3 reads TGTGCCAGCAGTTTACTCCCATTGAGGGAGCAGTACTTC. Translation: CASSLLPLREQYF.

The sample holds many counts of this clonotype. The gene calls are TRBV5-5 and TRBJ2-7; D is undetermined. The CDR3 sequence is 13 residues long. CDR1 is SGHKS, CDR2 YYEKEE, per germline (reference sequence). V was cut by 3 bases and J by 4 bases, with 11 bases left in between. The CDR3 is CASSSTSRYEQYF. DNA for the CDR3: TGTGCCAGCAGCTCAACGTCGCGATACGAGCAGTACTTC.

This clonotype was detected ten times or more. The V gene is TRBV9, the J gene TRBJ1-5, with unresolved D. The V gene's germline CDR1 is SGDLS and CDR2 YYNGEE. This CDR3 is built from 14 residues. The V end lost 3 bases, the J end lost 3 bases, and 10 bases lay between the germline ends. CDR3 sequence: CASSAQWDNQPQHF. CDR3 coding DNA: TGTGCCAGCAGCGCGCAGTGGGACAATCAGCCCCAGCATTTT.

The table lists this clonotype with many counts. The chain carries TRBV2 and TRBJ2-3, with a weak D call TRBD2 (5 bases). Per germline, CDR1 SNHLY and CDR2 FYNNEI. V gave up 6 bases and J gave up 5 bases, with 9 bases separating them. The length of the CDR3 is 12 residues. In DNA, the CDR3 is TGTGCCAGCAGCAAGAGGGAAGATACGCAGTATTTT. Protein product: CASSKREDTQYF.

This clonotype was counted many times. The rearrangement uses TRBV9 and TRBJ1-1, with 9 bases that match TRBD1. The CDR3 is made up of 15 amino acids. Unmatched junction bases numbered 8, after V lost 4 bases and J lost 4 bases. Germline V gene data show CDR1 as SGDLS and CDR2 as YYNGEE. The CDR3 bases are TGTGCCAGCAGCACCCGGGACAGGGCCCTCACTGAAGCTTTCTTT. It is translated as CASSTRDRALTEAFF. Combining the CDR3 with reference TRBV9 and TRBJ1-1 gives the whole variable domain DSGVTQTPKHLITATGQRVTLRCSPRSGDLSVYWYQQSLDQGLQFLIQYYNGEERAKGNILERFSAQQFPDLHSELNLSSLELGDSALYFCASSTRDRALTEAFFGQGTRLTVV.

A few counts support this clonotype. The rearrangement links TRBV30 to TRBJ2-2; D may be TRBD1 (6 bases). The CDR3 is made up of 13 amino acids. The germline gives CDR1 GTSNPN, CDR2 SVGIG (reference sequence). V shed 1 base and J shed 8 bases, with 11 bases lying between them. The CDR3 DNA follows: TGTGCCTGGAGTGGAGGGGGTCAGGGGGAGCTGTTTTTT. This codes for CAWSGGGQGELFF.

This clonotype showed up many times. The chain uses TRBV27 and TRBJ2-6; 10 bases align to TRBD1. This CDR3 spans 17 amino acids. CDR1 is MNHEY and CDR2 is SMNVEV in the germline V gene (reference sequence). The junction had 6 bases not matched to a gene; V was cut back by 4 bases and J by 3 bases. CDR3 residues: CASSSGTGEVGANVLTF. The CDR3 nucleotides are TGTGCCAGCAGTTCGGGGACAGGGGAGGTTGGGGCCAACGTCCTGACTTTC. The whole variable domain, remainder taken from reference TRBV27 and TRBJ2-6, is EAQVTQNPRYLITVTGKKLTVTCSQNMNHEYMSWYRQDPGLGLRQIYYSMNVEVTDKGDVPEGYKVSRKEKRNFPLILESPSPNQTSLYFCASSSGTGEVGANVLTFGAGSRLTVL.

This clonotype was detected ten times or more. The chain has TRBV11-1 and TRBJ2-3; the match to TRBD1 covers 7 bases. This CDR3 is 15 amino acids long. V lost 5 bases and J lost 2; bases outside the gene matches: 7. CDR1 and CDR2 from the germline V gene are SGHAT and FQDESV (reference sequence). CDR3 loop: CASSPGQAATDTQYF. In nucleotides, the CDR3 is TGTGCCAGCAGCCCAGGACAGGCGGCCACAGATACGCAGTATTTT.

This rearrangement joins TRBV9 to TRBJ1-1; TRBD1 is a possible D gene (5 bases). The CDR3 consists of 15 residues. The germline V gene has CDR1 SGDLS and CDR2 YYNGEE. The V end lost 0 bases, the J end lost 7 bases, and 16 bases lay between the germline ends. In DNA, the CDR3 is TGTGCCAGCAGCGTAGGATCAACCGGGGCGGTTGAAGCTTTCTTT. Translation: CASSVGSTGAVEAFF.

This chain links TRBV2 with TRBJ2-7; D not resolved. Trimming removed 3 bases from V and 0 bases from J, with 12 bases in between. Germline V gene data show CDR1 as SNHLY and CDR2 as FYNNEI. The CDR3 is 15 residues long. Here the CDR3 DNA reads TGTGCCAGCAGTGACACGTGGGATCGCTCCTACGAGCAGTACTTC. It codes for CASSDTWDRSYEQYF.

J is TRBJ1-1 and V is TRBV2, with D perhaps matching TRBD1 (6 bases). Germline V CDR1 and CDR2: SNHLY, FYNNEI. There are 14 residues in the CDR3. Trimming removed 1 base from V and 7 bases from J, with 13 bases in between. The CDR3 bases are TGTGCCAGCAGTGAAGGGACAGCCAGGAGTGAAGCTTTCTTT. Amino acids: CASSEGTARSEAFF.

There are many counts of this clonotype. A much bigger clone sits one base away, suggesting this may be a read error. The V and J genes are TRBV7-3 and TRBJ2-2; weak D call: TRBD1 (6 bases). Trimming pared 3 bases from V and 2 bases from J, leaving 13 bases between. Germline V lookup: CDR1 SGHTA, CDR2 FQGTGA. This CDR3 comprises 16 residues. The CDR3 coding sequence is TGTGCCAGCAGCTTGACTAACGGGACAAACACCGGGGAGCTGTTTTTT. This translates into CASSLTNGTNTGELFF.

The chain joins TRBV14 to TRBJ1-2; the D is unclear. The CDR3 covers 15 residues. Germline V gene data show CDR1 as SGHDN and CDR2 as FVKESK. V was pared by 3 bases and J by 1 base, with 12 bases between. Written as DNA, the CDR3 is TGTGCCAGCAGCCACCTTCCGCCTGATAACTATGGCTACACCTTC. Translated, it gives CASSHLPPDNYGYTF. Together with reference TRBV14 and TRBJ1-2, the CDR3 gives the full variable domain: EAGVTQFPSHSVIEKGQTVTLRCDPISGHDNLYWYRRVMGKEIKFLLHFVKESKQDESGMPNNRFLAERTGGTYSTLKVQPAELEDSGVYFCASSHLPPDNYGYTFGSGTRLTVV.

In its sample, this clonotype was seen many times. CDR3 protein: CASSPRTSDYEQYF. DNA for the CDR3: TGTGCCAGCTCACCTCGGACTAGCGACTACGAGCAGTACTTC. J is TRBJ2-7 and V is TRBV18; 9 bases map to TRBD2. Germline values: CDR1 KGHSH, CDR2 LQKENI. The CDR3 is made up of 14 amino acids. V trimming: 3 bases; J trimming: 3 bases; junction bases outside the gene matches: 3.

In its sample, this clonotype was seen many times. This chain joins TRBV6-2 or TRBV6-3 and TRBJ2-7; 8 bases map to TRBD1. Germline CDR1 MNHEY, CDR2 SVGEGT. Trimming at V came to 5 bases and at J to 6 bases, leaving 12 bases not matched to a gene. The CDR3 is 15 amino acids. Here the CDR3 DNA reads TGTGCCAGCAGTCCCACCGGGGGACAGGACTCCGAGCAGTACTTC. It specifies CASSPTGGQDSEQYF.

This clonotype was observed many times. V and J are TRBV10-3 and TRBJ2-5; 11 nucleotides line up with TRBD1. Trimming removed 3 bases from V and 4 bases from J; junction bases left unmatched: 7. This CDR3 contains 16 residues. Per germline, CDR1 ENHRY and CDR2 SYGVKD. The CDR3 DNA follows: TGTGCCATCAGTGAACCCCGGGACAGGGGGAGAGAGACCCAGTACTTC. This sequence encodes CAISEPRDRGRETQYF.

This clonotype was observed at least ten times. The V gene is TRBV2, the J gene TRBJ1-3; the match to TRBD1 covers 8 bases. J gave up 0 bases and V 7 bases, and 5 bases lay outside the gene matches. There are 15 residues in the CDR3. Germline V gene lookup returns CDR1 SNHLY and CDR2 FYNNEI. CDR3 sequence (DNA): TGTGCCAGCAAAACAGGGGGGCTCTCTGGAAACACCATATATTTT. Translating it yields CASKTGGLSGNTIYF.

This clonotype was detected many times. The chain's CDR3 is CASSYAGDQPQHF. In nucleotides, the CDR3 is TGTGCCAGCAGTTACGCAGGGGATCAGCCCCAGCATTTT. V and J are TRBV6-2 or TRBV6-3 and TRBJ1-5; D may be TRBD1 (6 bases). The CDR3 runs 13 residues. The ends were cut back, 2 bases at V and 5 bases at J, with 7 bases in the middle. Germline lookup yields CDR1 MNHEY and CDR2 SVGEGT.

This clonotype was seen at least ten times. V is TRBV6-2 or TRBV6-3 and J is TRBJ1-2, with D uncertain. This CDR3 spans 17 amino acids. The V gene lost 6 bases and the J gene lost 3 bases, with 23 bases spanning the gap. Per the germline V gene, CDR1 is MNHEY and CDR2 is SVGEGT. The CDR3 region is CASSRAWTVTNDYGYTF. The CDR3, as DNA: TGTGCCAGCAGCCGGGCGTGGACCGTCACAAACGACTATGGCTACACCTTC.

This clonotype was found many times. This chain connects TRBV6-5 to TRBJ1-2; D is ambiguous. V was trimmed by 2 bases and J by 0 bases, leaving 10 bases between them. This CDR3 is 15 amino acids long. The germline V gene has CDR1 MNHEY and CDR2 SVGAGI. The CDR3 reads CASSYLSSANYGYTF. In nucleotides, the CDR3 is TGTGCCAGCAGTTACCTATCCAGCGCTAACTATGGCTACACCTTC.

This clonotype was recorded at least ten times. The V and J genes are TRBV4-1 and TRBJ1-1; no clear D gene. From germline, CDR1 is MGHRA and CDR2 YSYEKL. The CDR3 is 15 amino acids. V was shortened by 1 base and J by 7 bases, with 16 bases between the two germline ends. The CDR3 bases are TGCGCCAGCAGCCAAGGTCCAGCCCCAGCCAATGAAGCTTTCTTT. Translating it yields CASSQGPAPANEAFF.

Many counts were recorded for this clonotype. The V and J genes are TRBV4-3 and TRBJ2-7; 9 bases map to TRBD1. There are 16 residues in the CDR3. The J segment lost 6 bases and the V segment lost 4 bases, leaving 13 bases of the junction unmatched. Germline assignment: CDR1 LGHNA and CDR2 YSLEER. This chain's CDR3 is CASSPLGTGNSLEQYF. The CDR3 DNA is TGCGCCAGCAGCCCATTGGGGACAGGGAATTCACTCGAGCAGTACTTC.

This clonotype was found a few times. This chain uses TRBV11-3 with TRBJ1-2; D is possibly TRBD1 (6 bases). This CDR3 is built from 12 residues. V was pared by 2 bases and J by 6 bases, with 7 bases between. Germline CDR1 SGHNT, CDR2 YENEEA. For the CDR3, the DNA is TGTGCCAGCAGCTTACACAGGGATGGCTACACCTTC. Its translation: CASSLHRDGYTF.

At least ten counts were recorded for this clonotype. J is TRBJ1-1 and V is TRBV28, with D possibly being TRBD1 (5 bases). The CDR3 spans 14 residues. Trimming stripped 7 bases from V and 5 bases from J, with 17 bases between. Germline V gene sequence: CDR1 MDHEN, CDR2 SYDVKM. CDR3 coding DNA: TGTGCCAGCACCCCCAGGACAATATGGACTGAAGCTTTCTTT. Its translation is CASTPRTIWTEAFF.

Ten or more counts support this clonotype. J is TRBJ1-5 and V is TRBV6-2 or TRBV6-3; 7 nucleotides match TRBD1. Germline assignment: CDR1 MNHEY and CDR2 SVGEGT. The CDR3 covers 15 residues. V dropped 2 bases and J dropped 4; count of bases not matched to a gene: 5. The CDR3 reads CASSYSQTGNQPQHF. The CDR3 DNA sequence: TGTGCCAGCAGTTACAGTCAGACAGGGAATCAGCCCCAGCATTTT.

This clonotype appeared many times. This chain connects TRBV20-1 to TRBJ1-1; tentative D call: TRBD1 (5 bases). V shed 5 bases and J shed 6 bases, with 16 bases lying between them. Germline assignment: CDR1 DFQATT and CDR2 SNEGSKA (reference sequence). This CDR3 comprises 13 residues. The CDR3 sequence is CSAPDRGAPEAFF. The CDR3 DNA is TGCAGTGCTCCAGACAGAGGCGCCCCTGAAGCTTTCTTT.

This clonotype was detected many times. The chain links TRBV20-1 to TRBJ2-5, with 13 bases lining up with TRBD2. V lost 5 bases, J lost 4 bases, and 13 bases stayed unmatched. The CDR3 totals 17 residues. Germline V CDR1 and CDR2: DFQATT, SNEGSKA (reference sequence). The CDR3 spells CSAPRAPGLAGRETQYF. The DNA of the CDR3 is TGCAGTGCTCCTAGAGCGCCGGGACTAGCGGGAAGAGAGACCCAGTACTTC.

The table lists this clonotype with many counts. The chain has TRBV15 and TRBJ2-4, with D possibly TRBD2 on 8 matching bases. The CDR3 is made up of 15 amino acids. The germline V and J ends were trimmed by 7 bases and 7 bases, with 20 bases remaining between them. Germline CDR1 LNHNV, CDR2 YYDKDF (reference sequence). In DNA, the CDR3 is TGTGCCACCACCCCCGGGGGGGACAGTCGGAACATTCAGTACTTC. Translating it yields CATTPGGDSRNIQYF.